This is a list of T cell receptor beta chains from one sample in a study of siplizumab effects on memory and regulatory T cells. The table came from immunoSEQ multiplex PCR; TCRdb's copy has only in-frame clones and leaves some out. Among fewer than 120,000 clones listed, 80% to 95% were seen once. Sequenced material: CD4+ T cells sorted from blood. The origin of the receptors is a human donor in good health. CDR3s include the opening cysteine and the closing phenylalanine or tryptophan. A D gene is named only where the DNA matches it firmly. Expanded clones are given a class, and other clones once, few, many or no size at all.

clone size | J gene | D gene | CDR3 length | V gene | CDR3 DNA | CDR3 protein
NA | TRBJ2-7 | NA | 14 | TRBV27 | TGTGCCAGCAGTTGGTATGGGGGTTCCTACGAGCAGTACTTC | CASSWYGGSYEQYF
NA | TRBJ2-1 | NA | 14 | TRBV7-2 | TGTGCCAGCAGCCCCAGTAGAGTTCGTGATGAGCAGTTCTTC | CASSPSRVRDEQFF
NA | TRBJ1-6 | NA | 12 | TRBV7-9 | TGTGCCAGCAGCAGACAGGACTCACCCCTCCACTTT | CASSRQDSPLHF
NA | TRBJ1-2 | NA | 10 | TRBV5-8 | TGTGCCAGCAGCTATAGGAGCTACACCTTC | CASSYRSYTF
NA | TRBJ2-3 | NA | 14 | TRBV18 | TGTGCCAGCTCACCACCGAGGGTAGGAGATACGCAGTATTTT | CASSPPRVGDTQYF
NA | TRBJ2-7 | TRBD1 | 15 | TRBV5-1 | TGCGCCAGCAGCATGACCGGGACAGGGGGCTCCGAGCAGTACTTC | CASSMTGTGGSEQYF
NA | TRBJ2-2 | NA | 15 | TRBV9 | TGTGCCAGCCACCGACAAGGGACGAACACCGGGGAGCTGTTTTTT | CASHRQGTNTGELFF
NA | TRBJ1-3 | NA | 13 | TRBV29-1 | TGCAGCGTTGAAAGCCGGATCCTAAACACCATATATTTT | CSVESRILNTIYF
NA | TRBJ1-5 | NA | 14 | TRBV6-1 | TGTGCCAGCAATCAGGGTGGAGGGGATAGGCCCCAGCATTTT | CASNQGGGDRPQHF
NA | TRBJ2-5 | NA | 16 | TRBV7-9 | TGTGCCAGCAGCTTAGATGGGGGGAGAGCCCAAGAGACCCAGTACTTC | CASSLDGGRAQETQYF
NA | TRBJ2-2 | NA | 14 | TRBV7-2 | TGTGCCAGCAGCTTATCCCAAGGCACCGGGGAGCTGTTTTTT | CASSLSQGTGELFF
NA | TRBJ2-1 | TRBD1 | 16 | TRBV14 | TGTGCCAGCAGCAAACTCGGGACAGTCTCCTACAATGAGCAGTTCTTC | CASSKLGTVSYNEQFF
NA | TRBJ1-2 | NA | 13 | TRBV10-1 | TGCGCCAGCAGCGGCGAGCTAAACTATGGCTACACCTTC | CASSGELNYGYTF
NA | TRBJ2-7 | TRBD1 | 14 | TRBV6-6 | TGTGCCAGCATAAGGGACACAGGGGGCTACGAGCAGTACTTC | CASIRDTGGYEQYF
NA | TRBJ1-1 | NA | 13 | TRBV10-1 | TGCGCCAGCAGTGAGTCTGGCAGGGATGAAGCTTTCTTT | CASSESGRDEAFF
NA | TRBJ2-7 | NA | 14 | TRBV11-3 | TGTGCCAGCAGCTTATTATCTGGGAGCGACGAGCAGTACTTC | CASSLLSGSDEQYF
NA | TRBJ2-5 | NA | 13 | TRBV5-1 | TGCGCCAGCAGCCCTCCTAGCCTAGAGACCCAGTACTTC | CASSPPSLETQYF
NA | TRBJ2-5 | NA | 12 | TRBV2 | TGTGCCAGCATCCGTCGAGCAGAGACCCAGTACTTC | CASIRRAETQYF
NA | TRBJ2-5 | TRBD2 | 15 | TRBV15 | TGTGCCACCAGCAGAGAAGGGACTAGTGAAGAGACCCAGTACTTC | CATSREGTSEETQYF
NA | TRBJ1-5 | NA | 15 | TRBV2 | TGTGCCAGCAGTGAAAGGTGGGCAGGGGATCAGCCCCAGCATTTT | CASSERWAGDQPQHF
NA | TRBJ1-1 | NA | 16 | TRBV18 | TGTGCCAGCTCACCTCTCGGGGCGGGGGCGACCACTGAAGCTTTCTTT | CASSPLGAGATTEAFF
NA | TRBJ2-7 | TRBD1 | 17 | TRBV5-1 | TGCGCCAGCAGCGATGGAGTTCGGGACAGCTATAACTACGAGCAGTACTTC | CASSDGVRDSYNYEQYF
NA | TRBJ1-1 | NA | 14 | TRBV4-2 | TGTGCCAGCAGCCAAGATTGGGGGAACACTGAAGCTTTCTTT | CASSQDWGNTEAFF
NA | TRBJ1-4 | NA | 12 | TRBV15 | TGTGCCACCAGCGTACAGAAGGAAAAACTGTTTTTT | CATSVQKEKLFF
once | TRBJ2-1 | NA | 13 | TRBV18 | TGTGCCAGCTCTGGGACCTACCCAGGTGAGCAGTTCTTC | CASSGTYPGEQFF
NA | TRBJ2-7 | TRBD1 | 14 | TRBV18 | TGTGCCAGCTCACCTGGGACAGGGCTTGGGGAGCAGTACTTC | CASSPGTGLGEQYF
NA | TRBJ1-5 | TRBD1 | 17 | TRBV5-1 | TGCGCCAGCAGCTTGGCCCCGACAGGGGGTGGCAATCAGCCCCAGCATTTT | CASSLAPTGGGNQPQHF
NA | TRBJ1-4 | NA | 15 | TRBV6-6 | TGTGCCAGCAGGCACCTCGGGGCAACTAATGAAAAACTGTTTTTT | CASRHLGATNEKLFF
NA | TRBJ2-3 | NA | 15 | TRBV5-4 | TGTGCCAGCAGCGGTCAGCAGGGCTCAGCAGATACGCAGTATTTT | CASSGQQGSADTQYF
NA | TRBJ2-7 | TRBD2 | 12 | TRBV6-6 | TGTGCCAGCAAGAGCGGGGGAAACGAGCAGTACTTC | CASKSGGNEQYF
NA | TRBJ2-3 | NA | 15 | TRBV7-2 | TGTGCCAGCAGCTTAGGTCTGGGGAGGTCAGATACGCAGTATTTT | CASSLGLGRSDTQYF
NA | TRBJ1-1 | NA | 11 | TRBV7-2 | TGTGCCAGCAGCTCCGGGGTTCGAGCTTTCTTT | CASSSGVRAFF
NA | TRBJ1-2 | NA | 13 | TRBV5-6 | TGTGCCAGCAGCTTGGGGCAAAAGGCTGGCTACACCTTC | CASSLGQKAGYTF
NA | TRBJ2-2 | TRBD2 | 16 | TRBV2 | TGTGCCAGCAGTGTCAAGGGGACTAGCGGAACCGGGGAGCTGTTTTTT | CASSVKGTSGTGELFF
NA | TRBJ2-5 | NA | 15 | TRBV5-4 | TGTGCCAGCAGCCCCCAAGGAAGCAGATCAGAGACCCAGTACTTC | CASSPQGSRSETQYF
NA | TRBJ2-3 | TRBD2 | 13 | TRBV30 | TGTGCCTGGAGAGACGGGAGGGCAAATACGCAGTATTTT | CAWRDGRANTQYF
NA | TRBJ1-6 | TRBD1 | 16 | TRBV7-3 | TGTGCCAGCAGCTTAACTCCAGGGGGCTTCCATTCACCCCTCCACTTT | CASSLTPGGFHSPLHF
NA | TRBJ2-7 | NA | 13 | TRBV27 | TGTGCCAGCAACCGCAGGGGTAGGGGCGAGCAGTACTTC | CASNRRGRGEQYF
NA | TRBJ1-5 | NA | 14 | TRBV10-3 | TGTGCCACGAAAGGGGGGTATGACAATCAGCCCCAGCATTTT | CATKGGYDNQPQHF
few | TRBJ1-4 | TRBD1 | 14 | TRBV10-3 | TGTGCCATCAGTGGACAGGGGGGGACTGAAAAACTGTTTTTT | CAISGQGGTEKLFF
NA | TRBJ1-6 | TRBD1 | 15 | TRBV6-4 | TGTGCCAGCAGTGACGAAAACAGGGGAAATTCACCCCTCCACTTT | CASSDENRGNSPLHF
NA | TRBJ2-2 | TRBD2 | 19 | TRBV5-4 | TGTGCCAGCAGCCCCCCGGGGGGGACTAGCGGGAGTGCAGCCGGGGAGCTGTTTTTT | CASSPPGGTSGSAAGELFF
NA | TRBJ2-2 | TRBD1 | 13 | TRBV27 | TGTGCCAGCAGGGGACAGCTCACCGGGGAGCTGTTTTTT | CASRGQLTGELFF
NA | TRBJ2-1 | TRBD2 | 13 | TRBV19 | TGTGCCAGTAGTATTGAAGCGGGAGGGCCATCGTTCTTC | CASSIEAGGPSFF
NA | TRBJ1-3 | NA | 16 | TRBV18 | TGTGCCAGCTCACCCGCCATCTCTCGCTCTGGAAACACCATATATTTT | CASSPAISRSGNTIYF
NA | TRBJ1-3 | NA | 16 | TRBV19 | TGTGCCAGTAAGAGGGAGGGCCTGGTCTCTGGAAACACCATATATTTT | CASKREGLVSGNTIYF
NA | TRBJ1-3 | NA | 15 | TRBV23-1 | TGCGCCAGCACCCGATGGACCCAGTGGGGAAACACCATATATTTT | CASTRWTQWGNTIYF
NA | TRBJ2-7 | NA | 16 | TRBV12-5 | TGTGCTAGTGGTTCTGGGGGGTTCGACAGCGTTCGAGAGCAGTACTTC | CASGSGGFDSVREQYF
NA | TRBJ2-1 | NA | 13 | TRBV4-1 | TGCGCCAGCAGCCCCCCAACAGGAAATGAGCAGTTCTTC | CASSPPTGNEQFF
NA | TRBJ1-3 | NA | 16 | TRBV5-8 | TGTGCCAGCAGCCCCGGGACATCAGGCTCTGGAAACACCATATATTTT | CASSPGTSGSGNTIYF
NA | TRBJ2-2 | TRBD1 | 13 | TRBV30 | TGTGCCTGGAGAGGGGGCTATGCCGGGGAGCTGTTTTTT | CAWRGGYAGELFF
NA | TRBJ2-2 | TRBD2 | 15 | TRBV10-1 | TGCGCCAGCAGTGGACAGCGGGAGAACCTCGGGGAGCTGTTTTTT | CASSGQRENLGELFF
NA | TRBJ2-5 | TRBD2 | 14 | TRBV5-4 | TGTGCCAGCAGCTTGGCGGGGGGGTCGAAGACCCAGTACTTC | CASSLAGGSKTQYF